The clone carrying this T cell receptor (beta chain) was detected only a few times. Trimming removed 3 bases at V and 6 bases at J, with 15 bases between. The length of the CDR3 is 14 residues. Germline lookup yields CDR1 DFQATT and CDR2 SNEGSKA (reference sequence). The data originate from a study of regulatory T cells in long-lasting Graves disease. The time point: newly diagnosed GD, antithyroid drugs for less than 3 months. Extracted RNA from PBMCs served as the source of the TCR library. Building of the TCR beta libraries involved iRepertoire HTBI primers and Arm-PCR of CDR3 regions. TCRdb analysed the multiplex PCR reads with MiXCR anew, one entry per CDR3 protein. The data show 400,000 to 450,000 distinct CDR3 sequences, just under 15% seen once. A further study also used this sample, focusing on T cells in Graves' hyperthyroidism and ophthalmopathy.

Material: peripheral blood mononuclear cells (PBMCs), obtained at new diagnosis, from a patient treated with antithyroid drugs. The genes are TRBV20-1 and TRBJ2-1, with D possibly being TRBD2 (6 bases). This clonotype was obtained from a young woman with Graves disease. The CDR3 here is CSARGDWGTNEQFF. Here the CDR3 DNA reads TGCAGTGCTAGGGGGGACTGGGGAACCAATGAGCAGTTCTTC.